This T cell receptor beta chain was found in a study of CD8 T cells in Susac syndrome. From blood CD8+ and CD4+ T cells, TCR beta sequences were generated. The V gene end was trimmed by 3 bases and the J gene end by 7 bases; junction bases not matched to a gene: 8. This CDR3 has 14 residues. Per the germline V gene, CDR1 is DFQATT and CDR2 is SNEGSKA (reference sequence). With random hexamers, reverse transcription was performed on about 0.5 to 1 ug of RNA. One entry per CDR3 protein, called by TCRdb with MiXCR from the immunoSEQ multiplex PCR reads. This sample carries about 240,000 distinct CDR3 sequences, 96% of them seen once, and the ten largest clones take approximately 0.094%.

This clonotype originated in a human donor with Susac syndrome. The sequenced material came from CD4+ T cells from PBMCs. The rearrangement uses TRBV20-1 and TRBJ2-1, with 8 bases identical to TRBD2. Here the CDR3 DNA reads TGCAGTGCTAGCCGGGGACTAGGAGAGAATGAGCAGTTCTTC. Translation gives CSASRGLGENEQFF.